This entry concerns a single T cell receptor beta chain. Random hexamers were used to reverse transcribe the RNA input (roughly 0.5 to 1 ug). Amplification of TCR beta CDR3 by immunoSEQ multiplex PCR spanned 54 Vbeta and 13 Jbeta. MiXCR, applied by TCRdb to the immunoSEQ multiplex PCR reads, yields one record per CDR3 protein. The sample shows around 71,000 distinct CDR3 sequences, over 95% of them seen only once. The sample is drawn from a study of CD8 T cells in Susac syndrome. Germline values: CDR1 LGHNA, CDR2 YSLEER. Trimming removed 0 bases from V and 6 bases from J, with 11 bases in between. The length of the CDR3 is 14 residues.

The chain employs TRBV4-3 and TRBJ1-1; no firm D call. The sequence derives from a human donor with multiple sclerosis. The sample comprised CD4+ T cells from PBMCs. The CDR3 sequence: CASSQDLGRAEAFF. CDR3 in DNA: TGCGCCAGCAGCCAAGATCTGGGTAGAGCTGAAGCTTTCTTT.